This TCR beta chain was sequenced for a study of blood T cell repertoires in COVID-19. Study as a whole: Material from acute and convalescent COVID-19 was sourced from the United States, Italy and Spain. T cells, B-cell-depleted T cells, or PBMCs provided the cDNA or gDNA that served as material.

Original data processing: How many nucleated cells were present was estimated from reference gene primer amplification. Clones were sequenced by immunoSEQ multiplex PCR, and TCRdb holds only the in-frame ones, with some missing. That table is the source of V, J and clone size, and D and trimming were worked out from the DNA. The table records 100,000 to 150,000 clones, roughly 90% of them present only once. Germline V gene lookup returns CDR1 KGHDR and CDR2 SFDVKD. V lost 5 bases and J lost 5, with 14 bases in between. The CDR3 length is 15 residues. The sample consisted of peripheral blood. This TCR was sampled from a man in his fifties or sixties with active COVID-19. The chain has TRBV24-1 and TRBJ2-2; tentative D call: TRBD2 (6 bases). The CDR3: CATSAPQEGTGELFF. In DNA form, the CDR3 reads TGTGCCACCAGTGCCCCCCAGGAGGGAACCGGGGAGCTGTTTTTT.